Below, one T cell receptor beta chain is given with its context. Its antigen is unidentified. A second 7 to 11 cycle PCR used barcoded and J-beta primers. Each cDNA was tagged by a template-switch adaptor containing 12 random nucleotides. Each CDR3 protein is one row after TCRdb ran MiXCR on the 5' RACE reads. This table holds about a million distinct CDR3 sequences, roughly 51% found once. The data were obtained in a study of blood T cells in healthy people across ages. Broader study findings: Per million T cells, the diversity of TCR beta decreased roughly linearly as age advanced.

Staff drew around 10 milliliters of peripheral blood from each donor. Sequenced input: blood. The receptor comes from a woman aged 55 to 70 in good health.

CDR3 in DNA: TGTGCCAGCAGCGCTGCGACTAGCGGGAGGAAGCAGTACTTC. Its translation is CASSAATSGRKQYF. The chain is built from TRBV11-3 and TRBJ2-7; the match to TRBD2 covers 13 bases. With 5 bases clipped from V and 8 bases from J, the junction kept 6 bases outside the gene matches. The V gene's germline CDR1 is SGHNT and CDR2 YENEEA. The CDR3 extends over 14 amino acids.